The source of this T cell receptor beta chain is a study of blood T cell repertoires in COVID-19. As for the study in general: The United States, Italy and Spain provided the acute and convalescent COVID-19 samples. T cells, B-cell-depleted T cells, or PBMCs supplied cDNA or gDNA.

As handled by the study authors: Amplifying reference gene primers gave estimates of nucleated cell counts. Assay: immunoSEQ multiplex PCR; the TCRdb copy retains only in-frame clones and omits some. The V and J calls and clone size come from that table; D and trimming were worked out from the DNA. The sample shows about 61,000 clones, about nine tenths of them seen only once. Trimming removed 2 bases at V and 4 bases at J, with 8 bases between. The CDR3 totals 13 residues. In germline, CDR1 is SGHTA, CDR2 FQGTGA. The sample comprised peripheral blood. The chain recombines TRBV7-3 with TRBJ2-5; no firm D call. The TCR sequence derives from a woman aged 45-59 years with active or convalescent COVID-19. The CDR3 reads CASSLAGGETQYF. For the CDR3, the DNA is TGTGCCAGCAGCTTAGCAGGTGGAGAGACCCAGTACTTC.